This TCR beta chain was obtained from a study of cytomegalovirus exposure and HLA in healthy donors. For the study at large: The early release's HLA-typed donors yielded about 85 million unique TCRs. Across 300 to 400 genotyped donors, 81% landed in the Caucasian-associated ancestry cluster.

In the PCR, 60 Vbeta and 13 Jbeta primers were used. Libraries were prepared by immunoSEQ multiplex PCR; TCRdb keeps only in-frame clonotypes and omits some of them. The profile covers 83,000 or so clones, with 60% to 80% appearing a single time and approximately 5.7% taken by the ten largest. The junction had 8 bases not matched to a gene; V was cut back by 3 bases and J by 5 bases. The CDR3 consists of 15 residues. CDR1 and CDR2 from the germline V gene are SGHRS and YFSETQ. This receptor was identified in a female donor in good health and CMV-seronegative. Material for sequencing was PBMCs. The gene calls are TRBV5-1 and TRBJ2-1; 7 bases align to TRBD2. The CDR3, as DNA: TGCGCCAGCAGCTGGGGGGGGGTATCTAACAATGAGCAGTTCTTC. This encodes CASSWGGVSNNEQFF. The entire variable domain, with the rest obtained from reference TRBV5-1 and TRBJ2-1, is as follows: KAGVTQTPRYLIKTRGQQVTLSCSPISGHRSVSWYQQTPGQGLQFLFEYFSETQRNKGNFPGRFSGRQFSNSRSEMNVSTLELGDSALYLCASSWGGVSNNEQFFGPGTRLTVL.